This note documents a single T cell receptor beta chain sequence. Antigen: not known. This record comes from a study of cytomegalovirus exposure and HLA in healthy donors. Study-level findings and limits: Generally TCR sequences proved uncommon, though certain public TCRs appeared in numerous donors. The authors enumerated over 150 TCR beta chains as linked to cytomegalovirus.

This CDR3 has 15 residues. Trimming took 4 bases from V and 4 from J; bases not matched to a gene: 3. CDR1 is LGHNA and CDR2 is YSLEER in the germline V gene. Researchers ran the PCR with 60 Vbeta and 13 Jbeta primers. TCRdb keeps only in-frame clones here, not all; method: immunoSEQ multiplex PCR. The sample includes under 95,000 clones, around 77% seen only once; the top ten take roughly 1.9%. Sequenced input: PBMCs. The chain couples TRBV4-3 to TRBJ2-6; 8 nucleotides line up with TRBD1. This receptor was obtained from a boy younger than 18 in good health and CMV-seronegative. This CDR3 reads CASSRDRGGANVLTF. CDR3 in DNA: TGCGCCAGCAGCCGAGACAGGGGCGGGGCCAACGTCCTGACTTTC.